This T cell receptor (beta chain) is from a study of identical twins. The CDR3 sequence is 16 residues long. V lost 8 bases and J lost 0; bases outside the gene matches: 9. CDR1 is SNHLY and CDR2 is FYNNEI in the germline V gene. Each CDR3 protein gets one entry after TCRdb re-called the 5' RACE reads with MiXCR. Among approximately 210,000 distinct CDR3 sequences listed, roughly a tenth were seen once. This clonotype showed up just a few times. V usage is TRBV2 and J usage is TRBJ2-7, with 11 bases identical to TRBD2. The clonotype originates from a woman younger than 30 in good health. The sequenced material came from memory (CD45RO+) T cells sorted from blood. The DNA of the CDR3 is TGTGCCAGCTGGGCTGGGACTAGCGGAGCCTCCTACGAGCAGTACTTC. It encodes CASWAGTSGASYEQYF. The full variable domain, completed using reference TRBV2 and TRBJ2-7, is EPEVTQTPSHQVTQMGQEVILRCVPISNHLYFYWYRQILGQKVEFLVSFYNNEISEKSEIFDDQFSVERPDGSNFTLKIRSTKLEDSAMYFCASWAGTSGASYEQYFGPGTRLTVT.